Below are 18 T cell receptor beta chains sequenced from a single sample in a study of cytotoxic CD8 clonotypes in ibrutinib-treated CLL. Using immunoSEQ multiplex PCR, the repertoire was profiled, and TCRdb retains in-frame clones only, with some absent. The repertoire consists of 11,000 or so clones, with over 75% occurring once and the leading ten covering about 22%. The material was PBMCs, obtained at disease progression, from a patient treated with ibrutinib. Every receptor here comes from a human donor with chronic lymphocytic leukemia.

The chain couples TRBV28 to TRBJ2-3, with D possibly being TRBD2 (7 bases). From germline, CDR1 is MDHEN and CDR2 SYDVKM. This CDR3 spans 14 amino acids. With 6 bases removed from V and 6 bases from J, the gap between germline ends came to 16 bases. The CDR3 protein is CASSRGGEADTQYF. The CDR3 DNA follows: TGTGCCAGCAGCCGAGGGGGGGAGGCGGATACGCAGTATTTT. The full variable domain, in which reference TRBV28 and TRBJ2-3 provide the parts outside the CDR3, is DVKVTQSSRYLVKRTGEKVFLECVQDMDHENMFWYRQDPGLGLRLIYFSYDVKMKEKGDIPEGYSVSREKKERFSLILESASTNQTSMYLCASSRGGEADTQYFGPGTRLTVL.

The chain recombines TRBV6-5 with TRBJ2-1, with D hard to call. V was pared by 0 bases and J by 4 bases, with 10 bases between. Germline values: CDR1 MNHEY, CDR2 SVGAGI. The CDR3 consists of 15 residues. This CDR3 reads CASSYSIRQYNEQFF. The CDR3 DNA is TGTGCCAGCAGTTACTCGATACGGCAGTACAATGAGCAGTTCTTC.

V and J are TRBV10-3 and TRBJ1-1; D unresolved. Germline lookup yields CDR1 ENHRY and CDR2 SYGVKD. The CDR3 is 14 residues long. V was clipped by 6 bases and J by 1 base, with 12 bases between them. The CDR3 nucleotides are TGTGCCATCAGCAGCTTAACAGAGAACACTGAAGCTTTCTTT. This gives the protein CAISSLTENTEAFF.

V is TRBV2 and J is TRBJ2-7; D not resolved. Germline V gene sequence: CDR1 SNHLY, CDR2 FYNNEI. CDR3 length: 11 amino acids. With 5 bases removed from V and 2 bases from J, the gap between germline ends came to 4 bases. CDR3 sequence reads: CASSLAYEQYF. CDR3 DNA sequence: TGTGCCAGCAGTCTGGCCTACGAGCAGTACTTC.

This rearrangement joins TRBV11-3 to TRBJ2-1, with 12 bases aligning to TRBD2. Trimming removed 3 bases from V and 7 bases from J; junction bases left unmatched: 7. The CDR3 sequence is 16 residues long. CDR1 is SGHNT, CDR2 YENEEA, per germline. The CDR3 DNA follows: TGTGCCAGCAGCTTTGGCGCTAGCGGGAGGGGAAATGAGCAGTTCTTC. Translating gives CASSFGASGRGNEQFF.

The V gene is TRBV5-1, the J gene TRBJ2-1, with 8 bases lining up with TRBD2. Germline CDR1 is SGHRS and CDR2 is YFSETQ. This CDR3 contains 16 residues. Unmatched junction bases numbered 4, after V lost 2 bases and J lost 0 bases. CDR3 sequence: CASSFGAGASYNEQFF. DNA for the CDR3: TGCGCCAGCAGCTTTGGAGCGGGGGCCTCCTACAATGAGCAGTTCTTC.

V gene TRBV7-9 combines with J gene TRBJ2-5; the D is unclear. The CDR3 runs 11 residues. Germline lookup yields CDR1 SEHNR and CDR2 FQNEAQ (reference sequence). The germline V and J ends were trimmed by 7 bases and 5 bases, with 8 bases remaining between them. CDR3 sequence reads: CASTPLETQYF. CDR3 nucleotides: TGTGCCAGCACCCCGCTGGAGACCCAGTACTTC.

The chain uses TRBV7-6 and TRBJ2-7; 7 bases map to TRBD1. In germline, CDR1 is SGHVS, CDR2 FNYEAQ. V shed 9 bases, J shed 1 base, and the junction held 6 bases outside the gene matches. The CDR3 sequence is 13 residues long. The CDR3 DNA follows: TGTGCCAGTAGCAAGGGACAGTCCTACGAGCAGTACTTC. Translation gives CASSKGQSYEQYF.

The CDR3 nucleotides read TGTGCCAGCAGCTTGATGAGGGGGAGGGCCTCGGGTGAGCAGTTCTTC. Translated: CASSLMRGRASGEQFF. The J gene is TRBJ2-1, the V gene TRBV11-2, with D maybe TRBD2 (7 bases). Per germline, CDR1 SGHAT and CDR2 FQNNGV. There are 16 residues in the CDR3. Trimming removed 3 bases from V and 9 bases from J, with 21 bases in between.

This chain links TRBV5-1 with TRBJ2-5, with 12 bases aligning to TRBD2. With 0 bases clipped from V and 5 bases from J, the junction kept 2 bases outside the gene matches. Germline V gives CDR1 SGHRS, CDR2 YFSETQ. CDR3 length: 15 residues. As DNA, the CDR3 is TGCGCCAGCAGCTTGGCCGGGACTAGCGGGGAGACCCAGTACTTC. This encodes CASSLAGTSGETQYF.

Sample share makes this clone hyperexpanded. The gene calls are TRBV28 and TRBJ2-7, with a tentative D call TRBD2 (5 bases). Between the trimmed V and J ends, which lost 1 base and 5 bases, there was a span of 15 bases. Per the germline V gene, CDR1 is MDHEN and CDR2 is SYDVKM. The CDR3 covers 15 residues. The DNA for the CDR3 is TGTGCCAGCAGTTTATTTTCGGGGTTTGAGGACGAGCAGTACTTC. It yields the protein CASSLFSGFEDEQYF.

This clone has a handful of counts. V usage is TRBV11-2 and J usage is TRBJ2-3; 14 bases fit TRBD2. Trimming took 5 bases from V and 8 from J; bases not matched to a gene: 9. From germline, CDR1 is SGHAT and CDR2 FQNNGV. The CDR3 has 16 residues. The CDR3 spells CASSKRLAGGEGTQYF. The CDR3 DNA reads TGTGCCAGCAGCAAACGACTAGCGGGAGGGGAAGGTACGCAGTATTTT.

The chain combines TRBV7-9 with TRBJ1-5; the D is unclear. CDR3 length: 13 residues. Trimming removed 1 base at V and 7 bases at J, with 8 bases between. CDR1 is SEHNR and CDR2 is FQNEAQ in the germline V gene (reference sequence). CDR3 nucleotide sequence: TGTGCCAGCAGCTTAGGGACGGAGCAGCCCCAGCATTTT. Its translation: CASSLGTEQPQHF.

The chain is built from TRBV7-8 and TRBJ2-2; 11 bases line up with TRBD2. This CDR3 is 14 amino acids long. V gave up 4 bases and J gave up 8 bases; unmatched junction bases: 3. Germline V lookup: CDR1 SGHVS, CDR2 FQNEAQ. The CDR3 DNA reads TGTGCCAGCAGCTGGGGACTAGCGGAGGGGGAGCTGTTTTTT. Translating gives CASSWGLAEGELFF.

This clone was observed a handful of times. This chain uses TRBV7-9 with TRBJ2-1, with 9 bases lining up with TRBD1. This CDR3 contains 15 residues. V lost 5 bases, J lost 6 bases, and 8 bases stayed unmatched. Germline-derived CDR1 and CDR2 are SEHNR and FQNEAQ (reference sequence). The CDR3 loop is CASSLPETGGNEQFF. CDR3 coding DNA: TGTGCCAGCAGCCTCCCCGAGACAGGGGGCAATGAGCAGTTCTTC. Full variable domain (remainder filled in from reference TRBV7-9 and TRBJ2-1): DTGVSQNPRHKITKRGQNVTFRCDPISEHNRLYWYRQTLGQGPEFLTYFQNEAQLEKSRLLSDRFSAERPKGSFSTLEIQRTEQGDSAMYLCASSLPETGGNEQFFGPGTRLTVL.

The chain recombines TRBV6-5 with TRBJ1-1; D gene unclear. CDR3 length equals 16 residues. Germline V lookup: CDR1 MNHEY, CDR2 SVGAGI. Trimming shortened V by 2 bases and J by 1 base, and 14 bases separated the two germline ends. The chain's CDR3 is CASSYGWGLGNTEAFF. The DNA for the CDR3 is TGTGCCAGCAGTTACGGGTGGGGTCTGGGGAACACTGAAGCTTTCTTT.

This clone appeared a few times. The chain employs TRBV28 and TRBJ1-5; maybe TRBD1 (5 bases). From germline, CDR1 is MDHEN and CDR2 SYDVKM. V lost 2 bases, J lost 7 bases, and 15 bases lay in between. The length of the CDR3 is 15 residues. The CDR3 DNA reads TGTGCCAGCAGTTTAATTACCGGGACGGGCCAGCCCCAGCATTTT. Amino acid sequence: CASSLITGTGQPQHF. Based on the CDR3 plus reference TRBV28 and TRBJ1-5, the full variable domain is DVKVTQSSRYLVKRTGEKVFLECVQDMDHENMFWYRQDPGLGLRLIYFSYDVKMKEKGDIPEGYSVSREKKERFSLILESASTNQTSMYLCASSLITGTGQPQHFGDGTRLSIL.

This chain uses TRBV9 with TRBJ1-1; D not certain. The V gene's germline CDR1 is SGDLS and CDR2 YYNGEE. There are 14 residues in the CDR3. V shed 4 bases and J shed 8 bases, with 18 bases lying between them. The DNA of the CDR3 is TGTGCCAGCAGCCCTAGCAGCCGACCCGAGGAAGCTTTCTTT. This gives the protein CASSPSSRPEEAFF.